This TCR beta chain was sequenced for a study of CD8+ T cells in alopecia areata. This clone appeared once. Extraction and reverse transcription of RNA yielded cDNA as the sequencing template. TCRdb's table, derived via immunoSEQ multiplex PCR, lists solely in-frame clones and lacks some. The table records 90,000 to 130,000 clones, 55% to 60% of them present only once. Germline CDR1 and CDR2: SEHNR and FQNEAQ (reference sequence). This CDR3 comprises 15 residues. V trimming: 5 bases; J trimming: 0 bases; junction bases outside the gene matches: 5. The genes are TRBV7-9 and TRBJ2-5; TRBD1 agrees at 8 bases. The receptor was isolated from a human donor with alopecia areata. The sequencing sample was made of NKG2D-low CD8+ T cells sorted from blood. DNA of the CDR3: TGTGCCAGCAGCGCCGACAGGGGACACCAAGAGACCCAGTACTTC. It yields the protein CASSADRGHQETQYF.